The 30 T cell receptor beta chains given below trace back to one sample, sequenced in a study of blood T cell repertoires in COVID-19. Repertoires were generated with immunoSEQ multiplex PCR, while TCRdb's copy carries only in-frame clones and drops some. Of about 230,000 clones detected, around nine tenths appear once; the ten largest clones hold less than 3.5%. The sample taken for sequencing was peripheral blood. The receptor set was obtained from a woman aged 55 to 70 with acute or convalescent COVID-19.

This chain joins TRBV19 and TRBJ1-1; 7 nucleotides align to TRBD1. The V gene end was trimmed by 6 bases and the J gene end by 7 bases; junction bases not matched to a gene: 11. The CDR3 runs 14 residues. The germline V gene encodes CDR1 LNHDA and CDR2 SQIVND (reference sequence). The CDR3 bases are TGTGCCAGTAGAGACAGGGCTTTGGACGGTGAAGCTTTCTTT. It yields the protein CASRDRALDGEAFF. The full variable domain, its missing parts supplied by reference TRBV19 and TRBJ1-1, is DGGITQSPKYLFRKEGQNVTLSCEQNLNHDAMYWYRQDPGQGLRLIYYSQIVNDFQKGDIAEGYSVSREKKESFPLTVTSAQKNPTAFYLCASRDRALDGEAFFGQGTRLTVV.

The J gene is TRBJ2-7, the V gene TRBV7-9; TRBD1 matches 10 bases. Germline V gene data show CDR1 as SEHNR and CDR2 as FQNEAQ (reference sequence). V gave up 3 bases and J gave up 5 bases; unmatched junction bases: 7. The CDR3 has 15 residues. Written as DNA, the CDR3 is TGTGCCAGCAGCTTCCTAGGACAGGGGGTCGACGAGCAGTACTTC. Amino acid sequence: CASSFLGQGVDEQYF. The entire variable domain, with the rest obtained from reference TRBV7-9 and TRBJ2-7, is as follows: DTGVSQNPRHKITKRGQNVTFRCDPISEHNRLYWYRQTLGQGPEFLTYFQNEAQLEKSRLLSDRFSAERPKGSFSTLEIQRTEQGDSAMYLCASSFLGQGVDEQYFGPGTRLTVT.

The chain carries TRBV27 and TRBJ1-2; weak D call: TRBD1 (6 bases). Germline V lookup: CDR1 MNHEY, CDR2 SMNVEV (reference sequence). The CDR3 consists of 16 residues. V was cut by 4 bases and J by 2 bases, with 17 bases left in between. The CDR3 reads CASSSHLGGANYGYTF. The CDR3 DNA reads TGTGCCAGCAGTTCCCACTTGGGGGGGGCGAACTATGGCTACACCTTC.

The sample holds one count of this clone. The rearrangement joins TRBV19 to TRBJ2-5, with TRBD2 identical over 8 bases. The CDR3 extends over 15 amino acids. The germline V gene has CDR1 LNHDA and CDR2 SQIVND (reference sequence). V was pared by 8 bases and J by 3 bases, with 11 bases of the junction left unmatched. Here the CDR3 DNA reads TGTGCCAGTCATTCCGGGGGGGCAGGGAAAGAGACCCAGTACTTC. It is translated as CASHSGGAGKETQYF.

This sequence joins TRBV7-2 and TRBJ2-3; 8 nucleotides agree with TRBD2. Germline-derived CDR1 and CDR2 are SGHTA and FQGNSA. V trimming: 5 bases; J trimming: 3 bases; junction bases outside the gene matches: 7. CDR3 length: 15 amino acids. The CDR3 loop reads CASSLSGIETDTQYF. Here the CDR3 DNA reads TGTGCCAGCAGCCTTAGCGGGATCGAGACAGATACGCAGTATTTT.

The table lists this clone with a count of one. This chain connects TRBV18 to TRBJ1-6, with no clear D. The germline CDR1 and CDR2 sequences are KGHSH and LQKENI. The CDR3 spans 16 residues. The V end was cut by 2 bases, the J end by 7 bases, with 15 bases between. This CDR3 is CASSPLGGEANSPLHF. The DNA of the CDR3 is TGTGCCAGCTCACCATTAGGAGGAGAAGCAAATTCACCCCTCCACTTT.

The CDR3 here is CASSYAGGSHGYTF. The DNA for the CDR3 is TGTGCCAGCAGTTACGCAGGGGGCTCACATGGCTACACCTTC. V gene TRBV6-5 combines with J gene TRBJ1-2; 8 bases align to TRBD1. Germline values: CDR1 MNHEY, CDR2 SVGAGI. The CDR3 loop spans 14 amino acids. The V segment lost 2 bases and the J segment 6 bases; nucleotides outside the gene matches: 5.

This rearrangement joins TRBV6-5 to TRBJ1-5; 7 nucleotides match TRBD1. The CDR3 sequence is 14 residues long. Germline loops: CDR1 MNHEY, CDR2 SVGAGI. V lost 9 bases, J lost 2 bases, and 7 bases stayed unmatched. The CDR3 sequence: CARPDREGNQPQHF. The CDR3 DNA reads as TGTGCCAGGCCCGACAGGGAGGGCAATCAGCCCCAGCATTTT.

The rearrangement uses TRBV19 and TRBJ2-1, with 11 bases that match TRBD2. The germline gives CDR1 LNHDA, CDR2 SQIVND (reference sequence). The trim removed 6 bases at V and 4 bases at J, leaving 5 bases unmatched. The CDR3 runs to 15 residues. The CDR3 region is CASRPGTSGYNEQFF. CDR3 DNA sequence: TGTGCCAGTAGACCCGGGACTAGCGGATACAATGAGCAGTTCTTC.

The V gene is TRBV6-5, the J gene TRBJ2-3; 14 nucleotides agree with TRBD2. In germline, CDR1 is MNHEY, CDR2 SVGAGI. This CDR3 has 14 residues. J lost 8 bases, V lost 9 bases, and 7 bases had no gene match. In nucleotides, the CDR3 is TGTGCCAGTAGACTAGCGGGAGGGCCGGGTACGCAGTATTTT. The encoded protein is CASRLAGGPGTQYF.

This rearrangement joins TRBV28 to TRBJ2-6, with D possibly TRBD2 on 6 matching bases. The CDR3 is 16 amino acids. Trimming left V 10 bases short and J 0 bases short, with 16 bases between. CDR1 is MDHEN, CDR2 SYDVKM, per germline. CDR3 protein: CAILGGLRSGANVLTF. CDR3 sequence (DNA): TGTGCCATCCTGGGGGGACTTCGCTCTGGGGCCAACGTCCTGACTTTC.

The genes are TRBV7-2 and TRBJ2-1, with 12 positions matching TRBD2. The ends lost 4 bases at V and 6 bases at J; junction bases unmatched: 7. CDR3 length: 16 residues. Per germline, CDR1 SGHTA and CDR2 FQGNSA. The CDR3 sequence is CASSSRTSGMGNEQFF. The CDR3 DNA sequence: TGTGCCAGCAGCTCCCGGACTAGCGGGATGGGCAATGAGCAGTTCTTC.

This chain uses TRBV6-5 with TRBJ2-1; 8 nucleotides match TRBD2. CDR1 is MNHEY and CDR2 is SVGAGI in the germline V gene. The CDR3 has 14 residues. V shed 5 bases, J shed 7 bases, and the junction held 7 bases outside the gene matches. The CDR3 protein is CASSPTSARNEQFF. CDR3 DNA sequence: TGTGCCAGCAGTCCGACTAGCGCGAGAAATGAGCAGTTCTTC.

The chain has TRBV19 and TRBJ1-5; 10 bases align to TRBD1. V was clipped by 4 bases and J by 2 bases; unmatched bases: 2. This CDR3 spans 15 amino acids. Looked up from germline, CDR1 is LNHDA and CDR2 is SQIVND (reference sequence). CDR3 bases: TGTGCCAGTAGTACCGGGACAGGGGGCAATCAGCCCCAGCATTTT. Translated: CASSTGTGGNQPQHF.

The gene calls are TRBV19 and TRBJ2-3; 12 bases match TRBD2. This CDR3 region has 18 residues. CDR1 and CDR2 (germline): LNHDA, SQIVND (reference sequence). The J segment lost 4 bases and the V segment lost 6 bases, leaving 14 bases of the junction unmatched. The CDR3 here is CASSAGWTSGKLSDTQYF. The DNA of the CDR3 is TGTGCCAGTAGCGCAGGGTGGACTAGCGGGAAGTTGTCAGATACGCAGTATTTT.

The chain employs TRBV4-2 and TRBJ1-4; no reliable D call. The CDR3 is made up of 11 amino acids. CDR1 and CDR2 from the germline V gene are LGHNA and YNFKEQ. Trimming left V 4 bases short and J 7 bases short, with 4 bases between. The CDR3 DNA is TGTGCCAGCAGCCGAGGTGAAAAACTGTTTTTT. This gives the protein CASSRGEKLFF.

The chain links TRBV6-1 to TRBJ1-5; 10 nucleotides agree with TRBD1. This CDR3 is 16 amino acids long. V trimming: 2 bases; J trimming: 6 bases; junction bases outside the gene matches: 7. The germline V gene has CDR1 MNHNS and CDR2 SASEGT. CDR3 in amino acids: CASSEFRDRGSQPQHF. CDR3 coding DNA: TGTGCCAGCAGTGAATTCAGGGACAGGGGTTCTCAGCCCCAGCATTTT.

The chain uses TRBV5-1 and TRBJ2-3; the match to TRBD1 covers 7 bases. With V trimmed by 0 bases and J by 3 bases, 4 bases remained unmatched. Per the germline V gene, CDR1 is SGHRS and CDR2 is YFSETQ. The CDR3 spans 15 residues. The chain's CDR3 is CASSLEGAQTDTQYF. For the CDR3, the DNA is TGCGCCAGCAGCTTGGAGGGGGCGCAGACAGATACGCAGTATTTT.

This chain links TRBV9 with TRBJ1-1, with D perhaps TRBD1 (5 bases). This CDR3 spans 13 amino acids. Trimming removed 2 bases at V and 8 bases at J, with 13 bases between. Germline V gives CDR1 SGDLS, CDR2 YYNGEE. CDR3 in amino acids: CASSVGGRTEAFF. As DNA, the CDR3 is TGTGCCAGCAGCGTCGGAGGGCGGACAGAAGCTTTCTTT.

V gene TRBV7-2 combines with J gene TRBJ1-3; D possibly corresponds to TRBD1 (6 bases). The germline V and J ends were trimmed by 0 bases and 0 bases, with 6 bases remaining between them. This CDR3 is 15 amino acids long. The germline CDR1 and CDR2 sequences are SGHTA and FQGNSA. CDR3 residues: CASSLAQGSGNTIYF. CDR3 DNA sequence: TGTGCCAGCAGCTTAGCACAGGGCTCTGGAAACACCATATATTTT.

The chain has TRBV6-6 and TRBJ1-4; the D gene is possibly TRBD1 (5 bases). Per germline, CDR1 MNHNY and CDR2 SVGAGI (reference sequence). Trimming removed 10 bases from V and 8 bases from J, with 17 bases in between. The CDR3 covers 13 residues. The CDR3 protein is CAIGGDPREKLFF. CDR3 DNA: TGTGCCATAGGCGGGGACCCAAGAGAAAAACTGTTTTTT.

The J gene is TRBJ1-6, the V gene TRBV2; 8 bases agree with TRBD1. CDR3 length: 16 residues. Per germline, CDR1 SNHLY and CDR2 FYNNEI. Trimming removed 6 bases from V and 2 bases from J; junction bases left unmatched: 6. The CDR3 nucleotides are TGTGCCAGCAGACCGGGACAGGAGACCTATAATTCACCCCTCCACTTT. Its protein is CASRPGQETYNSPLHF. Together with reference TRBV2 and TRBJ1-6, the CDR3 gives the full variable domain: EPEVTQTPSHQVTQMGQEVILRCVPISNHLYFYWYRQILGQKVEFLVSFYNNEISEKSEIFDDQFSVERPDGSNFTLKIRSTKLEDSAMYFCASRPGQETYNSPLHFGNGTRLTVT.

The chain is built from TRBV11-2 and TRBJ1-4, with D tentatively TRBD1 (5 bases). CDR3 size: 14 residues. Germline V lookup: CDR1 SGHAT, CDR2 FQNNGV. V was clipped by 3 bases and J by 5 bases, with 10 bases between them. The CDR3, as DNA: TGTGCCAGCAGCTTCGCCGGGGGGAATGAAAAACTGTTTTTT. Translated: CASSFAGGNEKLFF.

This chain joins TRBV6-2 or TRBV6-3 and TRBJ1-2; D remains ambiguous. The CDR3 is 13 amino acids. Between the trimmed V and J ends, which lost 2 bases and 3 bases, there was a span of 7 bases. Germline values: CDR1 MNHEY, CDR2 SVGEGT. CDR3 amino acids: CASSYGLDYGYTF. DNA of the CDR3: TGTGCCAGCAGTTACGGTCTAGACTATGGCTACACCTTC.

The genes are TRBV24-1 and TRBJ1-1, with D perhaps TRBD1 (5 bases). CDR1 is KGHDR and CDR2 is SFDVKD in the germline V gene. With 2 bases removed from V and 1 base from J, the gap between germline ends came to 25 bases. This CDR3 contains 20 residues. Written as DNA, the CDR3 is TGTGCCACCAGTGATTGGCCGAATTGGCCGGGGGGGGAAACGAACACTGAAGCTTTCTTT. Encoded protein: CATSDWPNWPGGETNTEAFF.

CDR3 residues: CASSERTGNEKLFF. The CDR3, as DNA: TGCGCCAGCAGTGAGCGGACAGGGAATGAAAAACTGTTTTTT. V usage is TRBV10-1 and J usage is TRBJ1-4; 8 bases map to TRBD1. CDR1 and CDR2 from the germline V gene are WNHNN and SYGVQD (reference sequence). V was clipped by 2 bases and J by 5 bases; unmatched bases: 1. CDR3 length: 14 residues.

This clone appeared a single time. The CDR3 sequence is CATSDLRGQPQHF. For the CDR3, the DNA is TGTGCCACCAGTGATTTAAGGGGTCAGCCCCAGCATTTT. V usage is TRBV24-1 and J usage is TRBJ1-5, with a possible D match to TRBD1 (5 bases). CDR1 is KGHDR and CDR2 is SFDVKD in the germline V gene. The CDR3 has 13 residues. The ends were cut back, 1 base at V and 6 bases at J, with 6 bases in the middle.

This clone was recorded a few times. V is TRBV2 and J is TRBJ1-6, with TRBD1 as a possible D gene (6 bases). V was pared by 6 bases and J by 4 bases, with 10 bases between. This CDR3 has 14 amino acids. Germline CDR1 reads SNHLY; CDR2 reads FYNNEI. The CDR3: CASSAGQYNSPLHF. DNA for the CDR3: TGTGCCAGCAGCGCCGGACAGTATAATTCACCCCTCCACTTT.

The V call is TRBV4-2, the J call TRBJ2-7; the D gene is possibly TRBD1 (6 bases). V dropped 6 bases and J dropped 3 bases, with 12 bases sitting between them. CDR3 length: 13 residues. Germline loops: CDR1 LGHNA, CDR2 YNFKEQ. The CDR3 loop reads CASRRGGDYEQYF. DNA for the CDR3: TGTGCCAGCAGAAGAGGGGGAGACTACGAGCAGTACTTC.

The J gene is TRBJ1-2, the V gene TRBV7-9; D remains ambiguous. CDR1 and CDR2 from the germline V gene are SEHNR and FQNEAQ (reference sequence). The CDR3 totals 12 residues. V gave up 5 bases and J gave up 1 base, with 5 bases separating them. CDR3 in DNA: TGTGCCAGCAGCCAGGATAACTATGGCTACACCTTC. Its protein is CASSQDNYGYTF.